The T cell receptor (beta chain) described here comes from a study of CD8 T cell repertoires and HIV-1 epitope variants. Study in general: T cells were stimulated with Twenty-five Gag and Nef peptides separately. Controls included no peptide, Ebola AY9 epitope, and a CMV, EBV, flu pool.

Of note for this clone: What it binds is unknown.

Regarding the study as a whole: Six of nine antigen-specific clonotypes appeared cross-reactive to autologous or escape variants.

Generated by immunoSEQ multiplex PCR, the TCRdb table keeps only in-frame clones and is missing some. Of roughly 100,000 clones listed, roughly 80% were seen once; the top ten hold around 25%. CDR1 LGHNA and CDR2 YNFKEQ come from the germline V gene. V gave up 2 bases and J gave up 7 bases; unmatched junction bases: 10. This CDR3 spans 15 amino acids. This TCR was recovered from a male donor with HIV. The chain joins TRBV4-2 to TRBJ2-7, with TRBD2 matching over 8 bases. Sequencing input: uncultured baseline CD8+ T cells from peripheral blood mononuclear cells (PBMCs). CDR3 bases: TGTGCCAGCAGCCAAATAACCGGGGGGGCCGGGGAGCAGTACTTC. The encoded protein is CASSQITGGAGEQYF.